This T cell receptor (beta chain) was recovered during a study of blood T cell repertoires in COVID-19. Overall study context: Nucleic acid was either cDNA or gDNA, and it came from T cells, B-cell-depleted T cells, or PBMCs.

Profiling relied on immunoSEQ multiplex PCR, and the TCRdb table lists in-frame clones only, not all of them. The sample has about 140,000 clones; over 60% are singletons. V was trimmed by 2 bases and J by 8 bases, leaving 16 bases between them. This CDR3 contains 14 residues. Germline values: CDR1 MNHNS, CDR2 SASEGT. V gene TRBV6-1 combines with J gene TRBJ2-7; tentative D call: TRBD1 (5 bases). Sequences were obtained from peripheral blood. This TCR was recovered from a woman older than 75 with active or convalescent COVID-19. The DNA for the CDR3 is TGTGCCAGCAGTGAATTCGGGTCAGGGATAAAGCAGTACTTC. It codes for CASSEFGSGIKQYF.